This T cell receptor (beta chain) was sequenced in a study of cytomegalovirus exposure and HLA in healthy donors (dated 2017 in TCRdb). Describing the broader study: An earlier analysis of roughly 570 of the donors reported over 250 Gb of sequence data and approximately 120 million unique TCR beta sequences obtained from about 170 million T cells. An early release covering roughly 640 HLA-typed donors comprised roughly 300 gigabases of sequencing data and 85 million or so unique TCR sequences. Among the approximately 430 genotyped donors, around 81% belonged to the genetic ancestry cluster associated with self-reported Caucasian donors. The study aimed to test whether cataloging public T cell receptors could reveal signatures of past pathogen exposure. The study used immunosequencing to profile the T cell repertoires of approximately 650 subjects and linked those repertoires to cytomegalovirus serostatus. In addition to the first cohort of 666 subjects, a separate validation cohort of around 110 different subjects was used. The study combined high-throughput TCR immunosequencing, statistical association of individual TCRs with disease status, and machine learning to predict cytomegalovirus infection status. A later analysis re-examined previously published TCR beta repertoires from just over 650 donors and added high-resolution HLA genotyping to investigate patterns of TCR occurrence. Rather than drawing on any new phenotypic data, the later analysis identified candidate immune exposures from TCR beta sequences and the way those sequences occurred across donors. An earlier analysis of approximately 580 of the donors used high-throughput TCR beta sequencing to judge whether each TCR beta V gene segment behaved as functional or pseudogenic. Donor age, sex, ethnicity and CMV serostatus were collected together with the repertoire data. In a later genetic analysis, genome-wide SNP genotypes for about 65% of the roughly 670 donors were used, and that subset was treated as a discovery cohort. Every discovery cohort repertoire had been produced on one sequencing platform. Both class I and class II loci were covered by HLA typing, at four-digit resolution. Typing coverage varied by locus: roughly 620-630 donors for A, B, C, DRB1 and DQB1; roughly 510 for DQA1; more than 600 for DPA1; approximately 490 for DPB1. Because of strong linkage in the cohort, five DR-DQ haplotypes were treated as single units for association and clustering. Among roughly 400 genotyped donors of the cohort, an average of approximately 220,000 unique TCR beta nucleotide sequences was sequenced per donor, of which about 18% were non-productive.

Library generation was performed with the immunoSEQ multiplex PCR assay. The multiplex PCR relied on a mix of 60 forward primers for TCR Vbeta segments and 13 reverse primers for TCR Jbeta segments. A multiplex PCR assay on genomic DNA amplified the CDR3 region of rearranged TCR beta genes. Amplified TCR beta libraries were sequenced as 87-base-pair reads on the Illumina HiSeq System. In the authors' own workflow: In a later analysis, tens of millions of unique TCR beta chains were counted across the 690 or so repertoires, and roughly 11 million of these chains were shared by at least two donors. A nearest-neighbor algorithm error-corrected the raw reads and collapsed the reads into unique sequences, merging closely related sequences to remove PCR and sequencing errors. V, D and J gene segments were assigned by aligning CDR3 sequences to IMGT reference sequences. For a sequence to be retained, at least a six-nucleotide match to both a V gene segment and a J gene segment was required. Rearrangements were called productive when the CDR3 lacked stop codons and stayed in frame with V and J; all others were non-productive. CDR3 was defined according to IMGT convention as the region running from the second conserved V-encoded cysteine to the conserved J-encoded phenylalanine. Sequences without an unambiguous match to a single V gene segment were excluded from the earlier analysis of about 600 of the donors. An earlier analysis of approximately 590 of the donors classified V segments as functional when productive rearrangements were above 56.7% and as segregating when the standard deviation between donors was above 5%. A statistical classification framework was developed to diagnose cytomegalovirus status using the catalog of TCR beta chain sequences. In a later analysis, V and J genes were assigned by comparing TCR nucleotide sequences against IMGT/GENE-DB human TR gene sequences. The TCRdist pipeline was used in a later analysis to assign CDR3 sequences and most-parsimonious VDJ recombination scenarios. In a later analysis, each TCR beta chain was defined by its CDR3 amino acid sequence together with its V-gene family, and reads without a unique V-gene family were excluded. As a way to deal with suspected cross-contamination and a sequencing artifact, a later analysis dropped under 600 nucleotide sequences that were highly shared and had low generation probability. For each public chain, a later analysis derived a clonal expansion index from normalized ranks of inferred template counts within each repertoire. Generation probabilities in a later analysis came from a VDJ recombination model fitted to out-of-frame rearrangements, and those results were checked against IGoR. In a later analysis, hypergeometric tests were used to score TCR-TCR, TCR-HLA and TCR-CMV co-occurrence, with a repertoire-size bias correction applied to TCR pairs. A later analysis estimated false discovery rates by permuting HLA or CMV assignments 20 times. In a later analysis, co-occurring TCRs were grouped using DBSCAN, and TCRdist sequence similarity was added for clustering within HLA-allele-positive subsets. For co-occurrence clustering, repertoires with fewer than 30,000 or more than 120,000 public chains were excluded, along with about five repertoires with anomalous nucleotide sharing. TCRdb retrieved this table from immuneACCESS and kept in-frame rearrangements only. Not all clones are present; in checked studies, unresolved V genes account for under half, and no reason is known for the remainder. That table is the source of V, J and clone size, and D and trimming were worked out from the DNA. This sample lists over 150,000 clones; 81% were detected once. Together, the top ten hold 1.5% to 2% of the sample.

About this clone: No cognate antigen has been identified for it. No base quality values were provided; no much bigger clone lies one nucleotide off.

Results the study describes overall, beyond this receptor: Across donors, most TCR sequences were observed very rarely, whereas some public TCRs were present in many individuals. Because HLA typing was missing for some donors at each locus, association tests included only the typed subset. The only immune exposure information available for the cohort was CMV serostatus. The study listed 150 to 200 TCR beta chains as associated with cytomegalovirus. A further reported finding was that TCR beta sequences accurately predicted the HLA-A and HLA-B alleles for most subjects in the first cohort. A few of the identified cytomegalovirus-associated TCR beta chains were confirmed in vitro to be specific for cytomegalovirus antigens. In an earlier analysis of 587 of the donors, most TCR beta V segments appeared in productive rearrangements about 87% or about 30% of the time, broadly matching IMGT annotations. Assigning TCR associations to individual alleles was difficult when HLA alleles, especially DR and DQ, strongly co-occurred. Roughly uniform sequencing depth across donors was assumed in presence/absence analyses, although this assumption may not hold. In this cohort, only TCR beta chains were sequenced, and detectable features were limited by the absence of alpha or paired-chain data. A later analysis reported that several top co-occurrence clusters appeared linked to parvovirus B19, influenza, CMV and Epstein-Barr virus. Compared with the approximately 720-donor mean, donors in an Asian-associated ancestry cluster had fewer N-insertions in productive TCRs, according to a later genetic analysis. A later analysis found that HLA-associated TCR beta chains were more clonally expanded and had lower generation probabilities than equally common non-associated chains. A later analysis found that most CMV-associated TCR beta chains appeared HLA-restricted, with HLA associations seemingly driven largely by CMV exposure. The authors suggested that the approach could potentially be generalized to other disease states and immunological phenotypes. A cluster of highly shared sequence variants was judged likely to represent a technical artifact of the sequencing pipeline. Correlated functional status among segregating V segments might be attributable to linkage disequilibrium, but an unknown experimental factor could not be ruled out. Some IMGT-functional V segments, including TRBV6-2 and TRBV6-3, could not be distinguished by the 87-base-pair reads and were therefore excluded. The earlier analysis of about 600 of the donors excluded approximately 15 rarely observed V segments, including chromosome 9 orphons, because counts were too low. Cytomegalovirus status was reported to be diagnosed by the classifier with high specificity and sensitivity in both the original and validation cohorts. An association between a missense DCLRE1C variant and V-gene and J-gene trimming of TCR beta chains was found in a later genetic analysis and replicated in an independent cohort. In a later analysis, some 17,000 TCR beta sequences were associated with specific HLA alleles at a false discovery rate of 0.05. According to a later analysis, TCR association rates differed among HLA loci, with DRB1 alleles showing the most associated TCRs and HLA-C alleles showing the fewest.

Sequences MNHEY (CDR1) and SVGAGI (CDR2) are obtained from the germline V gene. The CDR3 spans 15 residues, from the cysteine through the phenylalanine. Just the 45-base CDR3 DNA is kept, in frame starting at base 1. V is trimmed back by 7 bases and J by 5 bases, and the junction contains 10 bases that no gene match accounts for. The cohort was made up of around 720 healthy bone marrow donors. Cohort members were all nominally healthy when sampled, although unrecorded immune exposures were likely present. The donor tested CMV seronegative, placing the donor among the approximately 400 seronegative members of the cohort. A peripheral blood sample was collected from each donor, and TCR beta sequencing was performed on peripheral blood mononuclear cells. Genomic DNA extraction from the blood cell samples was performed with the Qiagen DNeasy Blood Extraction Kit.

The sequenced sample was PBMCs. The clonotype comes from a woman aged 18 to 35 in good health and CMV-seronegative. The receptor chain draws on TRBV6-5 and TRBJ1-3, and 8 junction bases match TRBD1. CDR3 sequence: CASTIDRGLRNTIYF. The DNA sequence follows: TGTGCCAGCACCATCGACAGGGGCCTCCGAAACACCATATATTTT.